A selection of T cell receptor beta chains follows, all from one sample in a study of response to subunit inactivated influenza vaccine. TCRdb called the RT-PCR reads again in MiXCR, with one record for every CDR3 protein. The table has roughly 780,000 distinct CDR3 sequences, 15% to 20% seen once. This material consisted of PBMCs from blood, taken 5 days after vaccination. All receptors derive from a man aged 50-60 years who received an inactivated influenza vaccine. CDR3s include the opening cysteine and the closing phenylalanine or tryptophan. D genes are given only for firm matches. The size field is filled for only some rows; it gives once, few, many or a size class.

- | TRBD2 | 15 | TRBJ2-3 | TRBV29-1 | TGCAGCGTTATCTGGCTAGCGGTTTTTCCGAATACGCAGTATTTT | CSVIWLAVFPNTQYF
- | TRBD1 | 15 | TRBJ1-2 | TRBV29-1 | TGCAGCGTAACCGGGACAGGGCCACATAACTATGGCTACACCTTC | CSVTGTGPHNYGYTF
- | - | 15 | TRBJ2-2 | TRBV5-6 | TGTGCCAGCAGCTTGGGACCCAGCCCAATCGGGGAGCTGTTTTTT | CASSLGPSPIGELFF
few | - | 15 | TRBJ2-1 | TRBV20-1 | TGCAGTGCTGCCGGCTCTCGCAGCTCCTACAATGAGCAGTTCTTC | CSAAGSRSSYNEQFF
- | - | 15 | TRBJ2-7 | TRBV11-2 | TGTGCCAGCAGAAGTATACGGGGCACCATTCCCGAGCAGTACTTC | CASRSIRGTIPEQYF
- | TRBD2 | 14 | TRBJ2-3 | TRBV7-2 | TGTGCCAGCAGCCCTTGGACTAGCGGGGTGGGGCAGTATTTT | CASSPWTSGVGQYF
- | - | 16 | TRBJ2-3 | TRBV4-3 | TGCGCCAGCAGCCAAGAAACGGGACTGGGACTGGATACGCAGTATTTT | CASSQETGLGLDTQYF
few | TRBD2 | 15 | TRBJ2-3 | TRBV7-9 | TGTGCCAGCATCGACCAGCGGGGGGCCACAGATACGCAGTATTTT | CASIDQRGATDTQYF
- | TRBD1 | 15 | TRBJ2-2 | TRBV15 | TGTGCCACCAGCAGAAGACAGGGACGGGCCGGGGAGCTGTTTTTT | CATSRRQGRAGELFF
few | - | 15 | TRBJ1-1 | TRBV6-1 | TGTGCCAGCAGCCACCGCAGGGTCGTTGTCACTGAAGCTTTCTTT | CASSHRRVVVTEAFF
few | - | 15 | TRBJ1-5 | TRBV7-2 | TGTGCCAGCAGCTTTGGGATTGGGAGCAATCAGCCCCAGCATTTT | CASSFGIGSNQPQHF
- | - | 13 | TRBJ2-5 | TRBV2 | TGTGCCAGCAGCGCGGACAGTCAAGAGACCCAGTACTTC | CASSADSQETQYF
- | - | 11 | TRBJ1-2 | TRBV30 | TGTGCCTGGAGTTGGAACTATGGCTACACCTTC | CAWSWNYGYTF
few | TRBD2 | 14 | TRBJ2-1 | TRBV20-1 | TGCAGTGCTTGGGTCGCGGGGGGACGTAATGAGCAGTTCTTC | CSAWVAGGRNEQFF
few | - | 14 | TRBJ2-5 | TRBV29-1 | TGCAGCGTTGGGCTAGCCCCTGTGCAAGAGACCCAGTACTTC | CSVGLAPVQETQYF
- | - | 14 | TRBJ2-4 | TRBV7-8 | TGTGCCAGCAGCCAGTACGGGACCCAAGGCATTCAGTACTTC | CASSQYGTQGIQYF
few | - | 13 | TRBJ2-7 | TRBV12-3/TRBV12-4 | TGTGCCAGCAGTTTTGCGGTAGCGGACGAGCAGTACTTC | CASSFAVADEQYF
- | - | 21 | TRBJ1-6 | TRBV6-2/TRBV6-3 | TGTGCCAGCAGTTACTCCGTCGGGTTGGGGATCCAAGATTCGTATAATTCACCCCTCCACTTT | CASSYSVGLGIQDSYNSPLHF
few | TRBD2 | 15 | TRBJ2-1 | TRBV27 | TGTGCCAGCAGTAACAGACTAGCCGGACGGAATGAGCAGTTCTTC | CASSNRLAGRNEQFF
many | - | 14 | TRBJ2-7 | TRBV7-9 | TGTGCCAGCAGCCCTGTAGCAGGGTGGTACGAGCAGTACTTC | CASSPVAGWYEQYF
few | - | 16 | TRBJ2-2 | TRBV4-1 | TGCGCCAGCAGCCTGAACCGGGACTCCACAACCGGGGAGCTGTTTTTT | CASSLNRDSTTGELFF
few | TRBD2 | 16 | TRBJ2-7 | TRBV5-1 | TGCGCCAGCAGCTTGGTTGCTAGCGGCGTAACCTACGAGCAGTACTTC | CASSLVASGVTYEQYF
few | - | 16 | TRBJ1-2 | TRBV10-3 | TGTGCCATCAGTGAGTCGATAGGGAGGAAGAACTATGGCTACACCTTC | CAISESIGRKNYGYTF
- | - | 16 | TRBJ2-6 | TRBV15 | TGTGCCACCAGCAGAGGACGGGCGTCTGGGGCCAACGTCCTGACTTTC | CATSRGRASGANVLTF
many | - | 13 | TRBJ2-1 | TRBV29-1 | TGCAGCGTTGAGCGGGGACCTTACAATGAGCAGTTCTTC | CSVERGPYNEQFF
- | TRBD1 | 12 | TRBJ1-4 | TRBV6-6 | TGTGCCAGCGGGGGACAGGACGGTATACTGTTTTTT | CASGGQDGILFF
- | TRBD2 | 14 | TRBJ2-3 | TRBV6-1 | TGTGCCAGCTCGGGACTAGCGAAGGGAGATACGCAGTATTTT | CASSGLAKGDTQYF
- | TRBD2 | 16 | TRBJ2-7 | TRBV5-5 | TGTGCCAGCAGCCCTCCTAGCGGGGGGGCCTCCTACGAGCAGTACTTC | CASSPPSGGASYEQYF
few | TRBD2 | 14 | TRBJ2-5 | TRBV5-1 | TGCGCCAGCAGTCTAGCGGGAAAACAAGAGACCCAGTACTTC | CASSLAGKQETQYF
few | TRBD1 | 14 | TRBJ1-1 | TRBV18 | TGTGCCAGCTCAAGGACAGGGGGCGGGACTGAAGCTTTCTTT | CASSRTGGGTEAFF
few | - | 15 | TRBJ1-5 | TRBV4-3 | TGCGCCAGCAGCCAAGATTCAAAAGGGTTTCAGCCCCAGCATTTT | CASSQDSKGFQPQHF
- | - | 12 | TRBJ2-5 | TRBV6-2/TRBV6-3 | TGTGCCAGCAGTCAGGGTGTGGAGACCCAGTACTTC | CASSQGVETQYF
- | - | 13 | TRBJ2-5 | TRBV6-1 | TGTGCCAGCAGTGAGCCAGTCCAAGAGACCCAGTACTTC | CASSEPVQETQYF
few | - | 16 | TRBJ2-3 | TRBV7-9 | TGTGCCAGCAGCACGACCATAGCGGCATCCACAGATACGCAGTATTTT | CASSTTIAASTDTQYF
- | - | 16 | TRBJ1-5 | TRBV19 | TGTGCCAGTAGTACTATATTGGGCTCCGGCAATCAGCCCCAGCATTTT | CASSTILGSGNQPQHF
few | TRBD1 | 18 | TRBJ2-3 | TRBV27 | TGTGCCAGCAGTCCACTGACGGGACAGCTCGTTAGCACAGATACGCAGTATTTT | CASSPLTGQLVSTDTQYF
- | TRBD2 | 13 | TRBJ2-7 | TRBV28 | TGTGCCAGCAGTTCGATTCGGCGGGGGGAGCAGTACTTC | CASSSIRRGEQYF
few | TRBD2 | 13 | TRBJ2-7 | TRBV28 | TGTGCCAGCTCCACGGGACTAGTGACCGAGCAGTACTTC | CASSTGLVTEQYF
few | - | 16 | TRBJ2-7 | TRBV11-2 | TGTGCCAGCAGCTTCAGAGACAGCCACTACGACATAGAGCAGTACTTC | CASSFRDSHYDIEQYF
few | TRBD2 | 15 | TRBJ2-7 | TRBV6-1 | TGTGCCAGCAGTGCAGATAGCGGGAGGGTCTCCGAGCAGTACTTC | CASSADSGRVSEQYF
many | - | 12 | TRBJ2-7 | TRBV29-1 | TGCAGCGCCCGACGACCGGGCGGCGAGCAGTACTTC | CSARRPGGEQYF
- | TRBD2 | 13 | TRBJ2-3 | TRBV10-3 | TGTGCCATCCGGCGGGAGGGCAGAGATACGCAGTATTTT | CAIRREGRDTQYF
few | TRBD1 | 13 | TRBJ1-2 | TRBV20-1 | TGCAGTGCGAGGGACAGGGGTATCTATGGCTACACCTTC | CSARDRGIYGYTF
- | - | 15 | TRBJ2-2 | TRBV20-1 | TGCAGTGCCAAATCAGGGGGGGTAATTACCGGGGAGCTGTTTTTT | CSAKSGGVITGELFF
few | - | 15 | TRBJ2-7 | TRBV20-1 | TGCAGTGCTAGGATACTAGCTTTAGGGACCTACGAGCAGTACTTC | CSARILALGTYEQYF